The entry below describes one TCR beta chain. The antigen is not known. This entry comes from a study of blood T cells in healthy people across ages. Using a J-beta primer mix together with a sample-barcoded 5' primer, a second PCR was run for about 6 to 12 cycles. TCRdb reanalysed the 5' RACE reads using MiXCR and keeps one entry per CDR3 protein. Among about 970,000 distinct CDR3 sequences listed, roughly half were seen once. Study findings and constraints: Bulk PBMC profiling left naive and antigen-experienced comparisons inconclusive. A greater number of naive CD4+ cells and higher diversity distinguished long-lived donors from aged donors.

The sample, about 10 milliliters of peripheral blood, was drawn from each donor. The CDR3 sequence is 15 residues long. The ends were cut back, 7 bases at V and 0 bases at J, with 15 bases in the middle. CDR1 is MNHEY and CDR2 is SVGEGT in the germline V gene. Sequencing was done on a sample of blood. The chain uses TRBV6-2 or TRBV6-3 and TRBJ1-1; D possibly corresponds to TRBD1 (5 bases). The clonotype originates from a woman aged 55-75 years in good health. This chain's CDR3 is CASTFSTALNTEAFF. As DNA, the CDR3 is TGTGCCAGCACCTTTTCGACAGCCTTGAACACTGAAGCTTTCTTT.